This T cell receptor (beta chain) was found in a study of T cell clonotyping in hematopoietic cell transplantation. There are a few counts of this clone. Its antigen remains unidentified. There are 15 residues in the CDR3. Trimming shortened V by 3 bases and J by 6 bases, and 17 bases separated the two germline ends. Germline V lookup: CDR1 SGDLS, CDR2 YYNGEE. Overall study findings and caveats: Without cell sorting, CD4 versus CD8 contributions remain unresolved. Recipient TCR diversity dropped after transplant; expanded clonotypes rose from day 30 to 180.

Clones were read by immunoSEQ multiplex PCR, and TCRdb kept only the in-frame ones, dropping some. Of 9,000 to 15,000 clones listed, about half are singletons. The sample taken for sequencing was peripheral blood mononuclear cells. The TCR originated in a man aged 50 to 59 in good health. Some clones in this sample may be carry-over from other donors' samples. The J gene is TRBJ2-3, the V gene TRBV9; D gene uncertain. The CDR3 here is CASSENPGGVDTQYF. DNA of the CDR3: TGTGCCAGCAGCGAGAACCCCGGCGGAGTGGATACGCAGTATTTT.